Each of the 20 T cell receptor beta chains below was sequenced from the same sample in a study of post-analysis software for immune sequencing data. Whole-study results and caveats: When patients were compared with controls, a handful of TRBV segments were more frequent, TRBV5-6, TRBV5-1 and TRBV20-1 among them.

Libraries were made from TCR beta cDNA, and they carried unique molecular identifiers. Via MiXCR, TCRdb re-called the PCR reads, giving one row per CDR3 protein. The sample has roughly 620,000 distinct CDR3 sequences; roughly 40% are singletons. Antigen specificity for these receptors is unknown. The sequencing sample was made of blood. Receptors were obtained from a girl aged 10 to 17 with multiple sclerosis.

This clonotype was observed a handful of times. This chain links TRBV27 with TRBJ2-7; 7 nucleotides align to TRBD2. The CDR3 has 15 residues. The germline V gene has CDR1 MNHEY and CDR2 SMNVEV (reference sequence). Trimming took 0 bases from V and 4 from J; bases not matched to a gene: 6. The CDR3 is CASSLSGGSPYEQYF. The CDR3 nucleotides read TGTGCCAGCAGTTTATCAGGCGGGAGTCCATACGAGCAGTACTTC.

This clonotype showed up just a few times. The chain links TRBV5-1 to TRBJ1-6, with 7 bases lining up with TRBD1. Germline CDR1 reads SGHRS; CDR2 reads YFSETQ. The CDR3 spans 14 residues. The J segment lost 7 bases and the V segment lost 4 bases, leaving 5 bases of the junction unmatched. CDR3 in DNA: TGCGCCAGCAGCAGGGGACAGCAGAATTCACCCCTCCACTTT. It specifies CASSRGQQNSPLHF.

The rearrangement uses TRBV6-5 and TRBJ2-5, with 8 bases matching TRBD1. This CDR3 spans 16 amino acids. Germline CDR1 is MNHEY and CDR2 is SVGAGI. Unmatched junction bases numbered 9, after V lost 5 bases and J lost 1 base. The CDR3 region is CASSPTTGATQETQYF. CDR3 sequence (DNA): TGTGCCAGCAGTCCGACGACAGGGGCTACCCAAGAGACCCAGTACTTC.

This clonotype was detected only a few times. The gene calls are TRBV5-5 and TRBJ2-7; D is unclear. The ends were cut back, 4 bases at V and 1 base at J, with 18 bases in the middle. The CDR3 contains 16 residues. Per the germline V gene, CDR1 is SGHKS and CDR2 is YYEKEE (reference sequence). DNA of the CDR3: TGTGCCAGCAGCCCTCGGGTGGGCCATTTATCCTACGAGCAGTACTTC. Its protein is CASSPRVGHLSYEQYF.

The chain has TRBV27 and TRBJ1-1; D is ambiguous. This CDR3 region has 14 residues. The germline V gene has CDR1 MNHEY and CDR2 SMNVEV (reference sequence). Trimming took 5 bases from V and 0 from J, leaving 10 bases between them. The CDR3 sequence is CASSKTRLNTEAFF. For the CDR3, the DNA is TGTGCCAGCAGTAAGACAAGATTGAACACTGAAGCTTTCTTT.

The chain recombines TRBV7-8 with TRBJ2-3; 8 bases are a match to TRBD2. Per the germline V gene, CDR1 is SGHVS and CDR2 is FQNEAQ. This CDR3 region has 16 residues. J was trimmed by 0 bases and V by 2 bases; bases with no gene match: 4. CDR3 DNA sequence: TGTGCCAGCAGCTTAATCACTAGCGGAAGCACAGATACGCAGTATTTT. It is translated as CASSLITSGSTDTQYF. Filled out from reference TRBV7-8 and TRBJ2-3, the complete variable domain reads GAGVSQSPRYKVAKRGQDVALRCDPISGHVSLFWYQQALGQGPEFLTYFQNEAQLDKSGLPSDRFFAERPEGSVSTLKIQRTQQEDSAVYLCASSLITSGSTDTQYFGPGTRLTVL.

This clonotype came up a few times. V usage is TRBV28 and J usage is TRBJ1-1; D is possibly TRBD1 (6 bases). The CDR3 covers 14 residues. Germline CDR1 is MDHEN and CDR2 is SYDVKM. Trimming took off 7 bases at V and 0 bases at J, with 12 bases between the two ends. CDR3 in DNA: TGTGCCAGCACCCCGGACAGAATGAACACTGAAGCTTTCTTT. Encoded protein: CASTPDRMNTEAFF.

This clonotype has only a few counts. This chain connects TRBV9 to TRBJ2-3, with D perhaps matching TRBD2 (5 bases). CDR3 length equals 15 residues. Deletions cut 2 bases from V and 0 bases from J, with 10 bases between. Germline CDR1 SGDLS, CDR2 YYNGEE. CDR3 in amino acids: CASSVRGGSTDTQYF. The CDR3 nucleotides read TGTGCCAGCAGCGTTCGGGGTGGCAGCACAGATACGCAGTATTTT.

This chain joins TRBV12-3 or TRBV12-4 and TRBJ1-5; 10 nucleotides line up with TRBD1. The CDR3 consists of 15 residues. With V trimmed by 5 bases and J by 7 bases, 8 bases remained unmatched. The CDR3 nucleotides read TGTGCCAGCAGTCGACAGGGGGCGGTTGGGCAGCCCCAGCATTTT. It yields the protein CASSRQGAVGQPQHF.

This clonotype was detected only once. This sequence joins TRBV7-9 and TRBJ2-7; TRBD1 agrees at 11 bases. The germline gives CDR1 SEHNR, CDR2 FQNEAQ (reference sequence). The V segment lost 10 bases and the J segment 4 bases; nucleotides outside the gene matches: 12. This CDR3 has 15 residues. Written as DNA, the CDR3 is TGTGCCACCTCACCTCTAGGGACAGGGGGTTACGAGCAGTACTTC. It yields the protein CATSPLGTGGYEQYF.

The genes are TRBV2 and TRBJ1-2; no firm D call. In germline, CDR1 is SNHLY, CDR2 FYNNEI. Between the trimmed V and J ends, which lost 6 bases and 5 bases, there was a span of 4 bases. This CDR3 is built from 10 residues. The DNA of the CDR3 is TGTGCCAGCAGCATATATGGCTACACCTTC. Translated: CASSIYGYTF.

The chain employs TRBV20-1 and TRBJ2-7; no clear D gene. The CDR3 totals 13 residues. Germline V gene lookup returns CDR1 DFQATT and CDR2 SNEGSKA (reference sequence). Trimming removed 3 bases from V and 5 bases from J, with 14 bases in between. The DNA of the CDR3 is TGCAGTGCTAGCTCCCCCAGTTTGGACGAGCAGTACTTC. Amino acids: CSASSPSLDEQYF.

V usage is TRBV12-3 or TRBV12-4 and J usage is TRBJ2-2; D may correspond to TRBD1 or TRBD2 (5 bases each). The CDR3 runs 16 residues. The V gene lost 6 bases and the J gene lost 4 bases, with 18 bases spanning the gap. CDR3 nucleotides: TGTGCCAGCAGCCTAGCCGGGGCCCCGCTCACCGGGGAGCTGTTTTTT. Residues: CASSLAGAPLTGELFF.

The J gene is TRBJ2-5, the V gene TRBV5-1; D remains ambiguous. The DNA end is a closer match to TRBJ2-7, so the J assignment may be wrong. Looked up from germline, CDR1 is SGHRS and CDR2 is YFSETQ. CDR3 size: 14 residues. The CDR3 bases are TGCGCCAGCAGCTTGGCAGGTATGCTAAACGAGCAGTACTTC. Translating it yields CASSLAGMLNEQYF.

In this sample, this clonotype turned up many times. This rearrangement joins TRBV12-3 or TRBV12-4 to TRBJ2-7; D is ambiguous. V was clipped by 5 bases and J by 0 bases, with 5 bases between them. The CDR3 covers 12 residues. Here the CDR3 DNA reads TGTGCCAGCAGTAAGAGCTCCTACGAGCAGTACTTC. As protein: CASSKSSYEQYF.

The V and J genes are TRBV3-1 and TRBJ2-6, with 7 positions matching TRBD1. The CDR3 consists of 18 residues. V lost 5 bases, J lost 0 bases, and 10 bases stayed unmatched. Germline CDR1 LGHDT, CDR2 YNNKEL (reference sequence). CDR3 sequence: CASSLLGQLSSGANVLTF. The CDR3 DNA is TGTGCCAGCAGCTTACTGGGACAGCTAAGCTCTGGGGCCAACGTCCTGACTTTC.

The genes are TRBV5-6 and TRBJ2-3; TRBD1 matches 7 bases. The length of the CDR3 is 16 residues. The J segment lost 3 bases and the V segment lost 4 bases, leaving 11 bases of the junction unmatched. Germline CDR1 reads SGHDT; CDR2 reads YYEEEE. The CDR3 spells CASSLYRGDPTDTQYF. The DNA for the CDR3 is TGTGCCAGCAGCCTATACAGGGGTGATCCGACAGATACGCAGTATTTT. Looking up the rest from reference TRBV5-6 and TRBJ2-3 gives the full variable domain: DAGVTQSPTHLIKTRGQQVTLRCSPKSGHDTVSWYQQALGQGPQFIFQYYEEEERQRGNFPDRFSGHQFPNYSSELNVNALLLGDSALYLCASSLYRGDPTDTQYFGPGTRLTVL.

This clonotype was seen just once. The J gene is TRBJ2-7, the V gene TRBV2; D may correspond to TRBD1 or TRBD2 (6 bases each). CDR1 and CDR2 from the germline V gene are SNHLY and FYNNEI. Trimming cost V 4 bases and J 2 bases, with 15 bases left between them. This CDR3 is built from 15 residues. CDR3 nucleotides: TGTGCCAGCAGTGGTACATGGAGGGGGGCCTACGAGCAGTACTTC. It is translated as CASSGTWRGAYEQYF. Looking up the rest from reference TRBV2 and TRBJ2-7 gives the full variable domain: EPEVTQTPSHQVTQMGQEVILRCVPISNHLYFYWYRQILGQKVEFLVSFYNNEISEKSEIFDDQFSVERPDGSNFTLKIRSTKLEDSAMYFCASSGTWRGAYEQYFGPGTRLTVT.

The chain joins TRBV7-3 to TRBJ2-3; no definite D call. V was cut by 3 bases and J by 0 bases, with 4 bases left in between. The CDR3 consists of 13 residues. Germline CDR1 reads SGHTA; CDR2 reads FQGTGA. The CDR3 region is CASSFYSTDTQYF. The CDR3 region has the DNA TGTGCCAGCAGCTTTTACAGCACAGATACGCAGTATTTT.

This clonotype was found a few times. The V call is TRBV29-1, the J call TRBJ1-4, with TRBD1 as a possible D gene (6 bases). V lost 4 bases, J lost 3 bases, and 15 bases lay in between. Germline V gene data show CDR1 as SQVTM and CDR2 as ANQGSEA. CDR3 length equals 15 residues. CDR3 nucleotide sequence: TGCAGCGTTGTAGGGGGAGAGGCGGCTAATGAAAAACTGTTTTTT. Its translation: CSVVGGEAANEKLFF.